The 22 T cell receptor beta chains listed next were all sequenced from one sample in a study of cytomegalovirus exposure and HLA in healthy donors. Primers included in the PCR were 60 Vbeta and 13 Jbeta primers. Some clones are missing from TCRdb's copy, which holds only in-frame ones; the method was immunoSEQ multiplex PCR. In total, the table holds 150,000 to 200,000 clones. Source material: PBMCs. These receptors all stem from a boy younger than 18 in good health and CMV-seronegative.

V is TRBV27 and J is TRBJ2-1; D is uncertain. Germline V CDR1 and CDR2: MNHEY, SMNVEV (reference sequence). This CDR3 contains 15 residues. V dropped 7 bases and J dropped 0 bases, with 13 bases sitting between them. CDR3 protein: CASNPSEGSYNEQFF. The CDR3 region has the DNA TGTGCCAGCAACCCGAGCGAAGGCTCCTACAATGAGCAGTTCTTC.

This chain joins TRBV5-6 and TRBJ2-3; TRBD2 is a possible D gene (5 bases). The CDR3 contains 14 residues. The germline V gene has CDR1 SGHDT and CDR2 YYEEEE. Trimming took off 3 bases at V and 4 bases at J, with 12 bases between the two ends. In nucleotides, the CDR3 is TGTGCCAGCAGCTATAGGCGGGTGGCAGATACGCAGTATTTT. Amino acids: CASSYRRVADTQYF.

This chain uses TRBV10-3 with TRBJ1-1; TRBD1 is a possible D gene (6 bases). CDR1 ENHRY and CDR2 SYGVKD come from the germline V gene. Trimming removed 0 bases from V and 4 bases from J, with 9 bases in between. The CDR3 is made up of 14 amino acids. In DNA form, the CDR3 reads TGTGCCATCAGTGAGTCCGGGGGGGCCACTGAAGCTTTCTTT. This translates into CAISESGGATEAFF.

This rearrangement joins TRBV7-2 to TRBJ1-1, with 7 bases matching TRBD1. Trimming cost V 4 bases and J 1 base; bases outside gene matches: 3. The CDR3 is made up of 14 amino acids. Germline V gene lookup returns CDR1 SGHTA and CDR2 FQGNSA. The CDR3 nucleotides read TGTGCCAGCAGCTCGGGACAGCCGAACACTGAAGCTTTCTTT. Residues: CASSSGQPNTEAFF.

The chain employs TRBV13 and TRBJ2-7; 8 bases are shared with TRBD1. V gave up 4 bases and J gave up 0 bases; unmatched junction bases: 2. Looked up from germline, CDR1 is PRHDT and CDR2 is FYEKMQ (reference sequence). The CDR3 has 14 residues. The CDR3 sequence: CASSWTGSSYEQYF. CDR3 nucleotide sequence: TGTGCCAGCAGCTGGACAGGGAGCTCCTACGAGCAGTACTTC.

This chain joins TRBV19 and TRBJ1-1; a weak D match, TRBD1 (5 bases). CDR3 length: 13 residues. From germline, CDR1 is LNHDA and CDR2 SQIVND (reference sequence). V dropped 6 bases and J dropped 5 bases, with 13 bases sitting between them. CDR3 loop: CASRSQGPTEAFF. Written as DNA, the CDR3 is TGTGCCAGTAGGTCCCAGGGTCCGACTGAAGCTTTCTTT.

The rearrangement links TRBV4-2 to TRBJ1-1; a weak D match, TRBD1 (5 bases). This CDR3 region has 15 residues. Per germline, CDR1 LGHNA and CDR2 YNFKEQ. Trimming left V 0 bases short and J 6 bases short, with 14 bases between. As DNA, the CDR3 is TGTGCCAGCAGCCAAGATTATGGGGGGATGTCTGAAGCTTTCTTT. This codes for CASSQDYGGMSEAFF.

The rearrangement joins TRBV5-6 to TRBJ1-1; possibly TRBD1 for D (6 bases). There are 15 residues in the CDR3. Trimming removed 1 base at V and 1 base at J, with 11 bases between. Germline lookup yields CDR1 SGHDT and CDR2 YYEEEE. The DNA for the CDR3 is TGTGCCAGCAGCTTGTATACAGGGCGGAACACTGAAGCTTTCTTT. Amino acids: CASSLYTGRNTEAFF.

The V call is TRBV4-1, the J call TRBJ2-7, with D maybe TRBD2 (5 bases). The V gene's germline CDR1 is MGHRA and CDR2 YSYEKL. V lost 0 bases and J 6 bases, leaving 15 bases between the germline ends. The CDR3 contains 15 residues. The CDR3 is CASSQEGGWASEQYF. Here the CDR3 DNA reads TGCGCCAGCAGCCAAGAAGGCGGGTGGGCTTCCGAGCAGTACTTC.

This chain uses TRBV9 with TRBJ2-5; D ambiguous. Trimming stripped 3 bases from V and 1 base from J, with 4 bases between. This CDR3 comprises 12 residues. Germline-derived CDR1 and CDR2 are SGDLS and YYNGEE. As DNA, the CDR3 is TGTGCCAGCAGCGCCGGCCAAGAGACCCAGTACTTC. This encodes CASSAGQETQYF.

J is TRBJ1-4 and V is TRBV5-1; D is perhaps TRBD1 (5 bases). Between the trimmed V and J ends, which lost 2 bases and 2 bases, there was a span of 13 bases. The germline CDR1 and CDR2 sequences are SGHRS and YFSETQ. The CDR3 loop spans 16 amino acids. This CDR3 reads CASSFQGAETNEKLFF. CDR3 DNA: TGCGCCAGCAGCTTTCAAGGGGCGGAGACTAATGAAAAACTGTTTTTT. The whole variable domain, filled in from reference TRBV5-1 and TRBJ1-4, reads KAGVTQTPRYLIKTRGQQVTLSCSPISGHRSVSWYQQTPGQGLQFLFEYFSETQRNKGNFPGRFSGRQFSNSRSEMNVSTLELGDSALYLCASSFQGAETNEKLFFGSGTQLSVL.

This chain joins TRBV2 and TRBJ2-2; the match to TRBD1 covers 9 bases. CDR3 size: 15 residues. Germline V gives CDR1 SNHLY, CDR2 FYNNEI. V was pared by 7 bases and J by 1 base, with 4 bases of the junction left unmatched. CDR3 nucleotide sequence: TGTGCCAGCATCCGGACAGGGGTGAACACCGGGGAGCTGTTTTTT. This translates into CASIRTGVNTGELFF.

This chain connects TRBV14 to TRBJ1-4; D is ambiguous. Trimming removed 0 bases from V and 11 bases from J, with 4 bases in between. This CDR3 is 11 amino acids long. The germline V gene encodes CDR1 SGHDN and CDR2 FVKESK. The CDR3 here is CASSQDYKLFF. The DNA for the CDR3 is TGTGCCAGCAGCCAAGATTATAAACTGTTTTTT.

The chain is built from TRBV10-1 and TRBJ1-2; maybe TRBD1 (6 bases). V was clipped by 9 bases and J by 0 bases, with 14 bases between them. Per germline, CDR1 WNHNN and CDR2 SYGVQD (reference sequence). This CDR3 region has 14 residues. CDR3 sequence reads: CARDRQVSNYGYTF. The DNA of the CDR3 is TGCGCCAGGGACCGACAGGTCTCTAACTATGGCTACACCTTC.

Worth noting for this clone: The same CDR3 is also encoded by other DNA sequences in this sample. The rearrangement joins TRBV11-2 to TRBJ2-2, with a possible D match to TRBD1 (6 bases). Trimming took 4 bases from V and 7 from J, leaving 10 bases between them. Germline V gene lookup returns CDR1 SGHAT and CDR2 FQNNGV. The CDR3 runs to 13 residues. The CDR3 DNA reads as TGTGCCAGCAGCTCCAGGGGAAACGGGGAGCTGTTTTTT. Amino acids: CASSSRGNGELFF.

The chain employs TRBV12-5 and TRBJ1-1; D unresolved. From germline, CDR1 is LGHNT and CDR2 FRNRAP. This CDR3 spans 13 amino acids. V was pared by 6 bases and J by 4 bases, with 12 bases between. The CDR3 region has the DNA TGTGCTAGTGGCCCCGGACGGGGCACTGAAGCTTTCTTT. Its protein product is CASGPGRGTEAFF.

V gene TRBV5-6 combines with J gene TRBJ1-2; 11 bases are shared with TRBD1. The germline V gene has CDR1 SGHDT and CDR2 YYEEEE. J was trimmed by 3 bases and V by 2 bases; bases with no gene match: 9. This CDR3 contains 17 residues. CDR3 in amino acids: CASSFSGTGGSDYGYTF. The CDR3 bases are TGTGCCAGCAGCTTCAGTGGGACAGGGGGAAGTGACTATGGCTACACCTTC.

This chain uses TRBV6-5 with TRBJ1-1; TRBD1 matches 9 bases. Per the germline V gene, CDR1 is MNHEY and CDR2 is SVGAGI. The CDR3 is made up of 15 amino acids. V was pared by 0 bases and J by 3 bases, with 2 bases of the junction left unmatched. The CDR3 is CASSYSGTGYTEAFF. CDR3 DNA sequence: TGTGCCAGCAGTTACTCCGGGACAGGGTACACTGAAGCTTTCTTT.

The chain employs TRBV11-2 and TRBJ2-7; D might be TRBD2 (5 bases). Germline CDR1 is SGHAT and CDR2 is FQNNGV. The CDR3 is 12 residues long. Trimming removed 5 bases from V and 4 bases from J, with 9 bases in between. Here the CDR3 DNA reads TGTGCCAGCAGCCAGAGGGTTTACGAGCAGTACTTC. Translating gives CASSQRVYEQYF. Based on the CDR3 plus reference TRBV11-2 and TRBJ2-7, the full variable domain is EAGVAQSPRYKIIEKRQSVAFWCNPISGHATLYWYQQILGQGPKLLIQFQNNGVVDDSQLPKDRFSAERLKGVDSTLKIQPAKLEDSAVYLCASSQRVYEQYFGPGTRLTVT.

This chain connects TRBV6-1 to TRBJ1-1; perhaps TRBD1 as D (6 bases). This CDR3 is built from 13 residues. Germline V gene sequence: CDR1 MNHNS, CDR2 SASEGT. V dropped 7 bases and J dropped 3 bases, with 12 bases sitting between them. The CDR3: CASTLRGYTEAFF. The CDR3 DNA sequence: TGTGCCAGCACCCTAAGGGGGTACACTGAAGCTTTCTTT.

The V and J genes are TRBV5-1 and TRBJ2-3; TRBD1 might be the D (6 bases). Trimming took off 6 bases at V and 6 bases at J, with 11 bases between the two ends. CDR3 length: 12 amino acids. Germline loops: CDR1 SGHRS, CDR2 YFSETQ. The CDR3 reads CASIQGPDTQYF. CDR3 nucleotide sequence: TGCGCCAGCATCCAGGGGCCCGATACGCAGTATTTT.

The gene calls are TRBV15 and TRBJ1-1, with D maybe TRBD1 (6 bases). Germline CDR1 reads LNHNV; CDR2 reads YYDKDF (reference sequence). Trimming left V 8 bases short and J 1 base short, with 14 bases between. The CDR3 consists of 14 residues. Here the CDR3 reads CATGRRTENTEAFF. The CDR3 DNA sequence: TGTGCCACCGGCCGGAGGACAGAGAACACTGAAGCTTTCTTT.